The 22 T cell receptor beta chains given below trace back to one sample, sequenced in a study of T cell responses to AZD1222 COVID-19 vaccine (dated by TCRdb to the early 2020s). The intended sense of this specimen's time point label: about 28 days (+/-7) after the second vaccine dose. Libraries came from the immunoSEQ multiplex PCR assay. TCRdb carries this immuneACCESS record with in-frame sequences only. Its versions omit some clonotypes, under half of them owing to an unresolved V gene in the studies checked, with the rest unexplained. The sample table lists approximately 170,000 clones, about 90% of them with a count of one. Around 1% of the sample lies in the top ten. The sample consisted of peripheral blood, taken 28 days after the second AZD1222 dose. Receptors were obtained from an adult who received the AZD1222 COVID-19 vaccine.

The rearrangement joins TRBV10-2 to TRBJ2-2; 13 bases map to TRBD2. V lost 7 bases to trimming and J lost 7 bases; unmatched junction nucleotides: 6. The CDR3 runs 15 residues. Germline values: CDR1 WSHSY, CDR2 SAAADI. The CDR3 loop reads CASKELAGGHGELFF. CDR3 bases: TGCGCCAGCAAGGAACTAGCGGGGGGGCACGGGGAGCTGTTTTTT.

The V gene is TRBV19, the J gene TRBJ1-5; maybe TRBD1 (6 bases). V was cut by 5 bases and J by 0 bases, with 11 bases left in between. The CDR3 covers 15 residues. Looked up from germline, CDR1 is LNHDA and CDR2 is SQIVND (reference sequence). The CDR3 protein is CASSLMDSSNQPQHF. The CDR3 bases are TGTGCCAGTAGTCTGATGGACAGTAGCAATCAGCCCCAGCATTTT.

The rearrangement joins TRBV29-1 to TRBJ1-5; TRBD1 matches at 7 bases. Germline-derived CDR1 and CDR2 are SQVTM and ANQGSEA. CDR3 length equals 13 residues. J was trimmed by 13 bases and V by 0 bases; bases with no gene match: 9. CDR3 amino acids: CSVEDRVVGQQHF. The CDR3 bases are TGCAGCGTTGAAGATCGCGTAGTGGGACAGCAGCATTTT.

V and J are TRBV11-2 and TRBJ1-1; 8 bases align to TRBD1. The CDR3 runs 14 residues. CDR1 is SGHAT, CDR2 FQNNGV, per germline. J lost 3 bases, V lost 6 bases, and 6 bases had no gene match. In DNA form, the CDR3 reads TGTGCCAGCAGAACGGACAGGGCTTACACTGAAGCTTTCTTT. It codes for CASRTDRAYTEAFF. The whole variable domain, filled in from reference TRBV11-2 and TRBJ1-1, reads EAGVAQSPRYKIIEKRQSVAFWCNPISGHATLYWYQQILGQGPKLLIQFQNNGVVDDSQLPKDRFSAERLKGVDSTLKIQPAKLEDSAVYLCASRTDRAYTEAFFGQGTRLTVV.

J is TRBJ1-4 and V is TRBV6-6; weak D call: TRBD1 (6 bases). The CDR3 is made up of 16 amino acids. Germline V CDR1 and CDR2: MNHNY, SVGAGI (reference sequence). Trimming shortened V by 7 bases and J by 7 bases, and 22 bases separated the two germline ends. As DNA, the CDR3 is TGTGCCAGCATCTCCAACCTAGGGGGGGCTAGTGAAAAACTGTTTTTT. This encodes CASISNLGGASEKLFF.

This clone has just one count. The chain couples TRBV27 to TRBJ2-3; maybe TRBD2 (5 bases). The CDR3 has 19 residues. V was cut by 3 bases and J by 0 bases, with 22 bases left in between. In germline, CDR1 is MNHEY, CDR2 SMNVEV (reference sequence). This chain's CDR3 is CASSLLPIGEYLSTDTQYF. The DNA for the CDR3 is TGTGCCAGCAGTTTGCTGCCGATTGGGGAGTATCTAAGCACAGATACGCAGTATTTT.

The V gene is TRBV5-5, the J gene TRBJ1-3, with D unresolved. Germline CDR1 reads SGHKS; CDR2 reads YYEKEE (reference sequence). Trimming cost V 2 bases and J 0 bases, with 15 bases left between them. The CDR3 consists of 17 residues. Here the CDR3 DNA reads TGTGCCAGCAGCTTAACCGGGGAGGGCACCTCTGGAAACACCATATATTTT. Translated: CASSLTGEGTSGNTIYF.

The CDR3 nucleotides read TGTGCCACCAGCCCCCAGGGAGGGGAAGCCTACGAGCAGTACTTC. Amino acid sequence: CATSPQGGEAYEQYF. The chain couples TRBV15 to TRBJ2-7, with 7 nucleotides matching TRBD2. V lost 5 bases and J lost 2; bases outside the gene matches: 9. Germline V gene data show CDR1 as LNHNV and CDR2 as YYDKDF (reference sequence). This CDR3 region has 15 residues.

The V call is TRBV7-3, the J call TRBJ2-2; D remains ambiguous. Germline-derived CDR1 and CDR2 are SGHTA and FQGTGA. The length of the CDR3 is 12 residues. V was trimmed by 3 bases and J by 5 bases, leaving 4 bases between them. CDR3 nucleotides: TGTGCCAGCAGCTTTCAAACCGGGGAGCTGTTTTTT. This translates into CASSFQTGELFF.

The chain carries TRBV5-1 and TRBJ1-2, with TRBD1 matching 7 bases. There are 13 residues in the CDR3. The germline CDR1 and CDR2 sequences are SGHRS and YFSETQ. Germline trimming cut 2 bases from V and 8 bases from J; bases unmatched to any gene: 6. The CDR3 DNA follows: TGCGCCAGCAGCTTCACCGGACAGGACGGCTACACCTTC. Its protein product is CASSFTGQDGYTF.

This chain links TRBV11-2 with TRBJ1-6; TRBD1 matches at 7 bases. CDR1 is SGHAT, CDR2 FQNNGV, per germline. J lost 9 bases, V lost 3 bases, and 2 bases had no gene match. This CDR3 is 13 amino acids long. The CDR3 spells CASSFDRVSPLHF. The CDR3 nucleotides are TGTGCCAGCAGCTTCGACAGGGTTTCACCCCTCCACTTT.

J is TRBJ1-1 and V is TRBV3-1 (or the pseudogene TRBV3-2); a weak D match, TRBD1 (6 bases). V was trimmed by 1 base and J by 2 bases, leaving 11 bases between them. Germline-derived CDR1 and CDR2 are LGHDT and YNNKEL (reference sequence). This CDR3 contains 15 residues. CDR3 protein: CASSQVIGGNTEAFF. Here the CDR3 DNA reads TGTGCCAGCAGCCAAGTGATAGGGGGAAACACTGAAGCTTTCTTT.

This clone has only one observation. J is TRBJ2-3 and V is TRBV10-3; D call uncertain. The germline CDR1 and CDR2 sequences are ENHRY and SYGVKD. Trimming took 2 bases from V and 3 from J, leaving 9 bases between them. The CDR3 loop spans 14 amino acids. CDR3 protein: CAISEARSTDTQYF. The CDR3 bases are TGTGCCATCAGTGAGGCTAGGTCGACAGATACGCAGTATTTT.

The genes are TRBV11-2 and TRBJ1-2; TRBD1 is a possible D gene (5 bases). Germline V lookup: CDR1 SGHAT, CDR2 FQNNGV. CDR3 size: 13 residues. Trimming left V 2 bases short and J 5 bases short, with 9 bases between. In DNA form, the CDR3 reads TGTGCCAGCAGCTTAACAGGTTATTATGGCTACACCTTC. It encodes CASSLTGYYGYTF.

V gene TRBV19 combines with J gene TRBJ2-4; 7 bases map to TRBD1. The J segment lost 15 bases and the V segment lost 3 bases, leaving 14 bases of the junction unmatched. The germline V gene has CDR1 LNHDA and CDR2 SQIVND (reference sequence). This CDR3 has 14 residues. Written as DNA, the CDR3 is TGTGCCAGTAGTATCTCCGGGACAGTTCCTGGCAGGTACTTC. Translation: CASSISGTVPGRYF.

This clone was seen only once. This chain connects TRBV6-6 to TRBJ2-7; 7 bases fit TRBD1. Trimming took 6 bases from V and 0 from J; bases not matched to a gene: 11. The CDR3 is 16 amino acids. Germline V lookup: CDR1 MNHNY, CDR2 SVGAGI (reference sequence). The CDR3 nucleotides read TGTGCCAGCAGACTTACGGACAGGATCAGCTCCTACGAGCAGTACTTC. Protein: CASRLTDRISSYEQYF.

The chain uses TRBV29-1 and TRBJ1-6; 7 positions agree with TRBD1. The CDR3 runs 14 residues. V dropped 4 bases and J dropped 9; count of bases not matched to a gene: 9. CDR1 is SQVTM, CDR2 ANQGSEA, per germline. The CDR3 loop reads CSVASGQRSSPLHF. For the CDR3, the DNA is TGCAGCGTTGCTTCGGGACAGAGATCTTCACCCCTCCACTTT.

The V and J genes are TRBV6-5 and TRBJ2-7; the D call may be TRBD1 or TRBD2 (6 bases each). CDR1 is MNHEY and CDR2 is SVGAGI in the germline V gene. Trimming shortened V by 5 bases and J by 3 bases, and 14 bases separated the two germline ends. CDR3 size: 14 residues. The CDR3 reads CASSLPGAFYEQYF. The CDR3 DNA is TGTGCCAGCAGTCTCCCGGGGGCCTTCTACGAGCAGTACTTC.

The chain joins TRBV19 to TRBJ1-1, with unresolved D. Germline V gene sequence: CDR1 LNHDA, CDR2 SQIVND (reference sequence). V lost 0 bases to trimming and J lost 1 base, with 3 bases between them. The CDR3 covers 13 residues. The CDR3 protein is CASSIEGNTEAFF. The CDR3 bases are TGTGCCAGTAGTATAGAGGGGAACACTGAAGCTTTCTTT.

This clone was counted a single time. CDR3 in amino acids: CASSRSTGSQNIQYF. CDR3 DNA sequence: TGTGCCAGCTCACGATCCACAGGGTCCCAAAACATTCAGTACTTC. The rearrangement joins TRBV18 to TRBJ2-4; a weak D match, TRBD1 (6 bases). The CDR3 totals 15 residues. Trimming cost V 4 bases and J 5 bases, with 15 bases left between them. From germline, CDR1 is KGHSH and CDR2 LQKENI.

This clone was observed once. V gene TRBV27 combines with J gene TRBJ1-1; D might be TRBD1 (6 bases). Trimming pared 3 bases from V and 1 base from J, leaving 9 bases between. The CDR3 loop spans 14 amino acids. Germline V lookup: CDR1 MNHEY, CDR2 SMNVEV (reference sequence). DNA for the CDR3: TGTGCCAGCAGTTTCGGCAGGGGGAACACTGAAGCTTTCTTT. This gives the protein CASSFGRGNTEAFF.

The chain carries TRBV5-6 and TRBJ1-2; D unclear. Germline CDR1 reads SGHDT; CDR2 reads YYEEEE. V lost 2 bases and J lost 5, with 13 bases in between. The CDR3 totals 14 residues. The CDR3 nucleotides are TGTGCCAGCAGCTTTGACGTCAGAACATATGGCTACACCTTC. Residues: CASSFDVRTYGYTF.